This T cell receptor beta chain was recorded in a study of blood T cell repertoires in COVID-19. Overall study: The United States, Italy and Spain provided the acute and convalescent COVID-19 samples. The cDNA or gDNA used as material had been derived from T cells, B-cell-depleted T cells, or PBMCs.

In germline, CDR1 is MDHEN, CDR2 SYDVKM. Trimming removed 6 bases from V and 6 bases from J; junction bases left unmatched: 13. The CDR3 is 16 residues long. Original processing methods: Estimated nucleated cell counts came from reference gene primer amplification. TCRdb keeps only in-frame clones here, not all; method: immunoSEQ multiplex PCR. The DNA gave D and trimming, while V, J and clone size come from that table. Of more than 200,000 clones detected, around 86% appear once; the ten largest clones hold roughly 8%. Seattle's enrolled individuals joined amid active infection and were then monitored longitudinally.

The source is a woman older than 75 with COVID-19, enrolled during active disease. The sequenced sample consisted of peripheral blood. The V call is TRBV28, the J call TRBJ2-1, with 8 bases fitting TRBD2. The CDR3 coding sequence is TGTGCCAGCAGCCCTCAAGCGGGAGCAAGAGGCAATGAGCAGTTCTTC. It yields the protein CASSPQAGARGNEQFF.